The 3 T cell receptor beta chains below were found in one sample sequenced in a study of identical twins. Using its own MiXCR run on the 5' RACE reads, TCRdb lists one record per CDR3 protein. The top ten clones hold roughly 0.91% of a sample with 520,000 or so distinct CDR3 sequences, 22% of them seen once. This sample was also put to use in a study of T cells expressing NK-cell markers.

Sequenced sample: CD4+ T cells sorted from blood. The receptors shown here come from a woman between 18 and 30 years old in good health.

V is TRBV10-3 and J is TRBJ2-7; tentatively, D is TRBD1 or TRBD2 (5 bases each). Germline V gene sequence: CDR1 ENHRY, CDR2 SYGVKD. The CDR3 has 14 amino acids. V lost 4 bases, J lost 5 bases, and 15 bases lay in between. CDR3 sequence reads: CAISASGGRNEQYF. The CDR3 nucleotides read TGTGCCATCAGTGCATCTGGGGGTCGTAACGAGCAGTACTTC.

This chain uses TRBV11-2 with TRBJ1-1, with no clear D. Germline V gene lookup returns CDR1 SGHAT and CDR2 FQNNGV. Trimming cost V 8 bases and J 0 bases, with 10 bases left between them. CDR3 length equals 13 residues. The CDR3, as DNA: TGTGCCAGCGGGCGGCAAATGAACACTGAAGCTTTCTTT. This sequence encodes CASGRQMNTEAFF.

V usage is TRBV7-8 and J usage is TRBJ2-2; D might be TRBD1 (5 bases). The CDR3 runs 12 residues. CDR1 and CDR2 (germline): SGHVS, FQNEAQ. Trimming removed 1 base from V and 8 bases from J, with 5 bases in between. CDR3 amino acids: CASSLEGGELFF. DNA of the CDR3: TGTGCCAGCAGCTTAGAGGGGGGGGAGCTGTTTTTT.